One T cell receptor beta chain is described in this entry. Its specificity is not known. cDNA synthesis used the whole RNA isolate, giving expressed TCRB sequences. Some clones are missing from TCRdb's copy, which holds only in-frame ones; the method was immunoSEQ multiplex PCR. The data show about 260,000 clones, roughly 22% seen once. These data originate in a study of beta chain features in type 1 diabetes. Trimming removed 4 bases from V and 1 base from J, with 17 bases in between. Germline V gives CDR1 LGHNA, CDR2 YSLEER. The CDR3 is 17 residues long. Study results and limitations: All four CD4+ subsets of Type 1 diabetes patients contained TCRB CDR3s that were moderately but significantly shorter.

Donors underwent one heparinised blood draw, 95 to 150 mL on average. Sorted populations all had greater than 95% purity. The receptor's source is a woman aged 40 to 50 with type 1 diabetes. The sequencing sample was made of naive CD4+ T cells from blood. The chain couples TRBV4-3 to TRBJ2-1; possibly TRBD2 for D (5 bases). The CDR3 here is CASSLVAIGGSYNEQFF. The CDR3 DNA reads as TGCGCCAGCAGCCTTGTCGCGATTGGAGGATCCTACAATGAGCAGTTCTTC.